These T cell receptor beta chains were read from a single sample in a study of T cells in localized non-small cell lung cancer. The protocol was immunoSEQ multiplex PCR, while the TCRdb copy is restricted to in-frame clones and leaves out a portion. In the table there are about a thousand clones, around 35% of which are singletons. Source: lung tumor tissue, taken before any cancer treatment. The receptors derive from a male donor aged 60 or over with stage II squamous cell lung carcinoma. Both conserved end residues are trimmed from each CDR3. A D gene is named only where the DNA matches it firmly. The size field is filled for only some rows; it gives once, few, many or a size class.

d_call,clone_size,v_call,cdr3_aa
NA,NA,TRBV30,AWSGGWEKLF
NA,few,TRBV6-8,AISTGTYEQY
NA,NA,TRBV30,AWTQKGGINSPLH
NA,NA,TRBV29-1,SVEGGQLSSTDTQY
NA,NA,TRBV19,ASTNGPQKGDTIY
TRBD2,NA,TRBV19,ASSMHPSGTYNEQF
NA,few,TRBV2,ASSEALGGGEAF
TRBD2,NA,TRBV10-3,ASGASGSSYEQY
NA,NA,TRBV30,AWSLAYEQY
NA,NA,TRBV29-1,SVALVEEGRLF
TRBD1,few,TRBV7-1,ASRPGQDYEQY
NA,NA,TRBV30,AWSGGESGQNTEAF
NA,NA,TRBV29-1,SVLLSQGRRTEAF
NA,NA,TRBV9,ASSVGMNTEAF
TRBD1,NA,TRBV30,AWSYGTEGNIQY
NA,NA,TRBV29-1,SVETGHATEAF
NA,NA,TRBV28,ASSSSARGKLF
TRBD2,NA,TRBV11-3,ASSPNLASGIETQY
TRBD2,few,TRBV9,ASSVSAGVVADTQY
NA,NA,TRBV18,ASSPFSGAGANVLT
TRBD1,medium-sized,TRBV6-7,ASSSRTGGNNQPQH
TRBD1,large,TRBV11-3,ASSLPGGGTEAF
TRBD1,few,TRBV6-8,ASSDMGQGNTEAF
TRBD1,NA,TRBV11-3,ASTPAGGRKETQY
TRBD1,NA,TRBV19,ASSIGQASNYGYT
NA,few,TRBV11-1,ASSSNFGAGEQY
NA,NA,TRBV29-1,SVAPRGSGATNEKLF
NA,NA,TRBV28,ASSSSDSYNGYT
NA,NA,TRBV11-3,ASSLRSAGATGELF
TRBD1,few,TRBV19,ASSIAHRTGKAEAF
TRBD1,NA,TRBV6-8,ASSKDRGLGGYT
NA,NA,TRBV18,ASSARGQGNTGELF
NA,medium-sized,TRBV9,ASSVTTWDRSYEQY
TRBD1,few,TRBV11-3,ASSLGEGRGPSTGANVLT
TRBD1,NA,TRBV30,ARTGGSAEAF
NA,few,TRBV12-5,ASARQDYGYT
NA,NA,TRBV6-8,AISANTGELF
NA,NA,TRBV6-8,ASRPDTQKNTEAF
NA,NA,TRBV29-1,SGEGHPLSYEQY
TRBD2,NA,TRBV28,ASRRLAGGKNEQF
NA,few,TRBV11-3,ASSPSGGRGEAF
NA,few,TRBV6-8,ASSEGSYEQY
NA,large,TRBV6-8,ASTAPNTGELF